The 28 T cell receptor beta chains presented below share a single source sample, sequenced in a study of T cells after yellow fever vaccination. Via MiXCR, TCRdb re-called the 5' RACE reads, giving one row per CDR3 protein. The sample lists 300,000 to 450,000 distinct CDR3 sequences, around 6.4% seen once, with approximately 15% in the top ten. The specimen comprised PBMCs, sampled 5 days after the yellow fever booster vaccination. The source is a man aged 30 to 45 who received the YFV17D yellow fever vaccine.

The chain is built from TRBV29-1 and TRBJ2-1; 8 nucleotides match TRBD2. Trimming removed 6 bases from V and 7 bases from J; junction bases left unmatched: 5. The CDR3 runs to 12 residues. The V gene's germline CDR1 is SQVTM and CDR2 ANQGSEA. The CDR3 loop reads CSVTSGSNEQFF. The CDR3 DNA follows: TGCAGCGTAACTAGCGGTAGTAATGAGCAGTTCTTC.

This clonotype has a count of ten or more. The rearrangement links TRBV6-2 or TRBV6-3 to TRBJ2-7; D uncertain. Germline V gene data show CDR1 as MNHEY and CDR2 as SVGEGT. The CDR3 length is 11 residues. V was clipped by 6 bases and J by 3 bases, with 6 bases between them. The CDR3 coding sequence is TGTGCCAGCAGCCCGCTCTACGAGCAGTACTTC. It yields the protein CASSPLYEQYF.

There are many counts of this clonotype. The DNA of the CDR3 is TGTGCCAGCAGTTACTCCCGGGACAGGGGCTCCTACGAGCAGTACTTC. Translated, it gives CASSYSRDRGSYEQYF. The genes are TRBV6-2 or TRBV6-3 and TRBJ2-7; 10 nucleotides agree with TRBD1. The CDR3 contains 16 residues. Looked up from germline, CDR1 is MNHEY and CDR2 is SVGEGT. Trimming at V came to 0 bases and at J to 0 bases, leaving 2 bases not matched to a gene.

This clonotype occurred a few times. The chain recombines TRBV3-1 with TRBJ1-1; TRBD1 might be the D (5 bases). The CDR3 has 14 amino acids. V was clipped by 1 base and J by 1 base, with 7 bases between them. From germline, CDR1 is LGHDT and CDR2 YNNKEL (reference sequence). This chain's CDR3 is CASSQVQENTEAFF. CDR3 coding DNA: TGTGCCAGCAGCCAAGTACAGGAGAACACTGAAGCTTTCTTT.

This clonotype was seen a handful of times. J is TRBJ2-2 and V is TRBV7-3; D possibly corresponds to TRBD2 (6 bases). The CDR3 contains 16 residues. Trimming left V 1 base short and J 1 base short, with 10 bases between. The V gene's germline CDR1 is SGHTA and CDR2 FQGTGA. The DNA of the CDR3 is TGTGCCAGCAGCTTAAGGGTTAGCGGGAACACCGGGGAGCTGTTTTTT. Encoded protein: CASSLRVSGNTGELFF.

This clonotype occurred many times. The V and J genes are TRBV7-9 and TRBJ2-3; maybe TRBD1 (5 bases). CDR3 length: 16 residues. V lost 5 bases and J lost 1, with 16 bases in between. Germline V gene sequence: CDR1 SEHNR, CDR2 FQNEAQ (reference sequence). The CDR3 sequence is CASSRWGPAGTDTQYF. Written as DNA, the CDR3 is TGTGCCAGCAGCCGGTGGGGCCCTGCGGGCACAGATACGCAGTATTTT.

This clonotype was counted only a few times. The J gene is TRBJ2-5, the V gene TRBV11-2, with D perhaps matching TRBD2 (5 bases). Germline CDR1 SGHAT, CDR2 FQNNGV. The CDR3 has 14 residues. Trimming cost V 4 bases and J 5 bases, with 14 bases left between them. CDR3 loop: CASSSRFGEETQYF. The CDR3 nucleotides are TGTGCCAGCAGCTCCCGGTTTGGGGAGGAGACCCAGTACTTC.

This clonotype was recorded at least ten times. Compared with germline, one end of the junction differs, possibly owing to a read error. This rearrangement joins TRBV24-1 to TRBJ2-2; 11 bases map to TRBD2. The CDR3 has 16 amino acids. Germline CDR1 and CDR2: KGHDR and SFDVKD. The CDR3 nucleotides read TGTGCCACCAGCGATTCCCCTAGCGGGAGGACCGGGGAGCTGTTTTTT. It is translated as CATSDSPSGRTGELFF.

This clonotype was seen only a few times. The J gene is TRBJ1-1, the V gene TRBV4-2; a possible D gene is TRBD1 (6 bases). CDR3 length equals 14 residues. The germline V gene encodes CDR1 LGHNA and CDR2 YNFKEQ. V lost 4 bases and J lost 3, with 12 bases in between. CDR3 protein: CASSPGGVDTEAFF. CDR3 nucleotides: TGTGCCAGCAGCCCCGGGGGCGTAGACACTGAAGCTTTCTTT.

The table lists this clonotype with many counts. The chain carries TRBV7-8 and TRBJ2-4, with D tentatively TRBD2 (6 bases). The germline CDR1 and CDR2 sequences are SGHVS and FQNEAQ. V lost 5 bases to trimming and J lost 3 bases, with 17 bases between them. This CDR3 is built from 16 residues. CDR3 amino acids: CASSAQVAEVKNIQYF. As DNA, the CDR3 is TGTGCCAGCAGCGCGCAAGTAGCGGAAGTCAAAAACATTCAGTACTTC.

The chain has TRBV5-1 and TRBJ2-1; D ambiguous. The CDR3 contains 15 residues. Looked up from germline, CDR1 is SGHRS and CDR2 is YFSETQ. V lost 4 bases, J lost 1 base, and 12 bases lay in between. DNA for the CDR3: TGCGCCAGCAGCAACGAGTGGGGTTCCTACAATGAGCAGTTCTTC. It translates to CASSNEWGSYNEQFF.

The table lists this clonotype with many counts. CDR3 nucleotide sequence: TGCGCCAGCAGCCAAGAGAGGGGGAAAGAGACCCAGTACTTC. Translated, it gives CASSQERGKETQYF. The rearrangement joins TRBV4-1 to TRBJ2-5; weak D call: TRBD1 (6 bases). Germline assignment: CDR1 MGHRA and CDR2 YSYEKL. CDR3 length equals 14 residues. V was cut by 0 bases and J by 3 bases, with 8 bases left in between.

This clonotype was seen more than once but under ten times. V usage is TRBV25-1 and J usage is TRBJ2-5, with 11 bases that match TRBD2. This CDR3 is built from 16 residues. Germline V lookup: CDR1 MGHDK, CDR2 SYGVNS. The trim removed 1 base at V and 2 bases at J, leaving 3 bases unmatched. The CDR3 protein is CASSELGLAEQETQYF. The CDR3 nucleotides read TGTGCCAGCAGTGAATTGGGACTAGCGGAACAAGAGACCCAGTACTTC.

The DNA for the CDR3 is TGTGCCAGCACCCGGGTGGGACGGTACGAGCAGTACTTC. It specifies CASTRVGRYEQYF. V gene TRBV7-9 combines with J gene TRBJ2-7; D tentatively reads TRBD1 or TRBD2 (5 bases each). CDR1 is SEHNR, CDR2 FQNEAQ, per germline (reference sequence). The CDR3 has 13 amino acids. The V gene lost 7 bases and the J gene lost 4 bases, with 14 bases spanning the gap.

This clonotype was seen at least ten times. The genes are TRBV5-6 and TRBJ2-1, with D possibly being TRBD1 or TRBD2 (6 bases each). This CDR3 contains 18 residues. The ends were cut back, 3 bases at V and 8 bases at J, with 27 bases in the middle. CDR1 is SGHDT, CDR2 YYEEEE, per germline. The CDR3 is CASSSPGAGLPPGYEQFF. Here the CDR3 DNA reads TGTGCCAGCAGCTCCCCGGGGGCTGGATTGCCTCCAGGGTATGAGCAGTTCTTC.

This clonotype was counted only a few times. The chain recombines TRBV20-1 with TRBJ2-1; D unresolved. Germline V lookup: CDR1 DFQATT, CDR2 SNEGSKA (reference sequence). The CDR3 is 12 residues long. The germline V and J ends were trimmed by 6 bases and 7 bases, with 13 bases remaining between them. CDR3 DNA sequence: TGCAGTGCAGCTTGGCGGCCGAATGAGCAGTTCTTC. Encoded protein: CSAAWRPNEQFF.

The gene calls are TRBV7-2 and TRBJ1-4, with 7 bases aligning to TRBD1. Per the germline V gene, CDR1 is SGHTA and CDR2 is FQGNSA. The V gene end was trimmed by 4 bases and the J gene end by 3 bases; junction bases not matched to a gene: 5. This CDR3 has 15 residues. The CDR3: CASSYRDRANEKLFF. The CDR3 nucleotides are TGTGCCAGCAGCTACCGGGACAGAGCTAATGAAAAACTGTTTTTT.

In this sample, this clonotype turned up a few times. The V and J genes are TRBV27 and TRBJ2-7, with a weak D call TRBD1 (5 bases). The CDR3 extends over 14 amino acids. The germline gives CDR1 MNHEY, CDR2 SMNVEV (reference sequence). Trimming took 3 bases from V and 2 from J, leaving 11 bases between them. The CDR3 DNA sequence: TGTGCCAGCAGTTTCAGGGTCTCCCCCTACGAGCAGTACTTC. This translates into CASSFRVSPYEQYF.

This clonotype has only a few counts. This rearrangement joins TRBV28 to TRBJ2-7, with 10 bases fitting TRBD1. The V segment lost 6 bases and the J segment 3 bases; nucleotides outside the gene matches: 11. The CDR3 sequence is 16 residues long. Germline values: CDR1 MDHEN, CDR2 SYDVKM. This CDR3 reads CASRDASGTGDYEQYF. The CDR3 nucleotides are TGTGCCAGCAGGGACGCATCCGGGACAGGGGACTACGAGCAGTACTTC.

This clonotype was seen ten or more times. The V call is TRBV3-1, the J call TRBJ2-1; D possibly corresponds to TRBD1 (5 bases). The germline CDR1 and CDR2 sequences are LGHDT and YNNKEL (reference sequence). The CDR3 loop spans 14 amino acids. V shed 1 base and J shed 2 bases, with 6 bases lying between them. The CDR3 loop is CASSQGQTYNEQFF. In DNA, the CDR3 is TGTGCCAGCAGCCAAGGACAGACCTACAATGAGCAGTTCTTC.

The chain carries TRBV5-5 and TRBJ1-1; D may be TRBD1 (5 bases). CDR1 SGHKS and CDR2 YYEKEE come from the germline V gene (reference sequence). Trimming took off 4 bases at V and 0 bases at J, with 13 bases between the two ends. The CDR3 loop spans 15 amino acids. For the CDR3, the DNA is TGTGCCAGCAGCCCCCGGGGCCACATGAACACTGAAGCTTTCTTT. It specifies CASSPRGHMNTEAFF. Looking up the rest from reference TRBV5-5 and TRBJ1-1 gives the full variable domain: DAGVTQSPTHLIKTRGQQVTLRCSPISGHKSVSWYQQVLGQGPQFIFQYYEKEERGRGNFPDRFSARQFPNYSSELNVNALLLGDSALYLCASSPRGHMNTEAFFGQGTRLTVV.

This clonotype was found a few times. The chain has TRBV11-1 and TRBJ2-5, with D perhaps assigned TRBD1 or TRBD2 (5 bases each). Trimming cost V 4 bases and J 1 base, with 10 bases left between them. Germline lookup yields CDR1 SGHAT and CDR2 FQDESV (reference sequence). CDR3 length: 14 amino acids. DNA for the CDR3: TGTGCCAGCAGCTACCAGGGAGTCCAAGAGACCCAGTACTTC. Translating gives CASSYQGVQETQYF.

The genes are TRBV7-6 and TRBJ2-3; D is unresolved. The CDR3 loop spans 17 amino acids. CDR1 is SGHVS and CDR2 is FNYEAQ in the germline V gene. V was clipped by 1 base and J by 1 base, with 15 bases between them. The CDR3 DNA sequence: TGTGCCAGCAGCTTAGTGGGTCGGAACTCTCGCACAGATACGCAGTATTTT. Its translation is CASSLVGRNSRTDTQYF.

The V gene is TRBV27, the J gene TRBJ1-3; D might be TRBD1 (5 bases). In germline, CDR1 is MNHEY, CDR2 SMNVEV (reference sequence). This CDR3 contains 13 residues. V shed 6 bases and J shed 3 bases, with 9 bases lying between them. CDR3 protein: CASRGGFGNTIYF. CDR3 coding DNA: TGTGCCAGCAGGGGGGGATTTGGAAACACCATATATTTT.

This clonotype was observed a few times. This chain links TRBV14 with TRBJ2-3; D remains ambiguous. The germline CDR1 and CDR2 sequences are SGHDN and FVKESK. Trimming took off 0 bases at V and 5 bases at J, with 15 bases between the two ends. This CDR3 is built from 16 residues. This CDR3 reads CASSQEPFLALDTQYF. The CDR3 nucleotides read TGTGCCAGCAGCCAAGAACCCTTCCTCGCGCTAGATACGCAGTATTTT.

This sequence joins TRBV15 and TRBJ2-7; no clear D. Trimming pared 3 bases from V and 1 base from J, leaving 13 bases between. The CDR3 is 15 residues long. CDR1 is LNHNV and CDR2 is YYDKDF in the germline V gene (reference sequence). CDR3 loop: CATSRSFGPSYEQYF. DNA of the CDR3: TGTGCCACCAGCAGGTCGTTCGGACCTTCCTACGAGCAGTACTTC.

V and J are TRBV10-2 and TRBJ1-1, with D unresolved. CDR3 length: 14 residues. V lost 3 bases and J 2 bases, leaving 10 bases between the germline ends. Per the germline V gene, CDR1 is WSHSY and CDR2 is SAAADI. This CDR3 is CASSDLTPNTEAFF. The CDR3 bases are TGCGCCAGCAGTGACTTAACCCCAAACACTGAAGCTTTCTTT.

This clonotype appeared many times. V usage is TRBV20-1 and J usage is TRBJ2-4; D gene ambiguous. The CDR3 sequence is 14 residues long. The germline V and J ends were trimmed by 5 bases and 1 base, with 12 bases remaining between them. Germline V gene lookup returns CDR1 DFQATT and CDR2 SNEGSKA (reference sequence). CDR3 residues: CSAPQPGAKNIQYF. CDR3 DNA sequence: TGCAGTGCTCCCCAGCCTGGGGCCAAAAACATTCAGTACTTC.